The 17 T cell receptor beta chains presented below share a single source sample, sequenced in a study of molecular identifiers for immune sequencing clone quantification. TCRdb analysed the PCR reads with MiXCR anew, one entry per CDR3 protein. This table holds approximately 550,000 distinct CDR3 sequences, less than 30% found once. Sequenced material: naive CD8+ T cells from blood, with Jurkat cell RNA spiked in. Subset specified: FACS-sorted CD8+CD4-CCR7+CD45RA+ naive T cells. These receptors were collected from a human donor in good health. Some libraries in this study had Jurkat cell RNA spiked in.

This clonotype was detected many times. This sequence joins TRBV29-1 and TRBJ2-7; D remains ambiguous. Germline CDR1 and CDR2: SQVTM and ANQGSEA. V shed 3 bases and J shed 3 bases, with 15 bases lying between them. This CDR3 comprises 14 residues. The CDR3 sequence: CSVEVSEGGYEQYF. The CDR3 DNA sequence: TGCAGCGTTGAGGTGTCAGAAGGCGGCTACGAGCAGTACTTC.

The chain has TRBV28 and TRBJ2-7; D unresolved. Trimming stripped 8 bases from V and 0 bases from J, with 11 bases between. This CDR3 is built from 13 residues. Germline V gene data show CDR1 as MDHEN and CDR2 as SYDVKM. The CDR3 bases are TGTGCCAGCGTGAATACCGGCTCCTACGAGCAGTACTTC. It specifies CASVNTGSYEQYF.

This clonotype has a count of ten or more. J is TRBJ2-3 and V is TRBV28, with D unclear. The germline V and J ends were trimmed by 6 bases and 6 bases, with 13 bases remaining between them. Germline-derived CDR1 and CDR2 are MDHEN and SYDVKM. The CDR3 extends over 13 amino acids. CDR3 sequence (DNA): TGTGCCAGCAGCTCTCCTCTAGAGGATACGCAGTATTTT. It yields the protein CASSSPLEDTQYF.

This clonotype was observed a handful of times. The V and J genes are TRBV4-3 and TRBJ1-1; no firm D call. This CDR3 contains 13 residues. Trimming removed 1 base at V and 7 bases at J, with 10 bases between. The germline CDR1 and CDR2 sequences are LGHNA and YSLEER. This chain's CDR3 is CASSQGVGNEAFF. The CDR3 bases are TGCGCCAGCAGCCAAGGCGTGGGGAATGAAGCTTTCTTT.

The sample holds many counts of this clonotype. In DNA form, the CDR3 reads TGTGCCAGCAGCTCGCCGGGACAAATGGTCGGCAATGAGCAGTTCTTC. Protein: CASSSPGQMVGNEQFF. The rearrangement joins TRBV7-2 to TRBJ2-1; D perhaps matches TRBD1 (6 bases). The CDR3 runs 16 residues. Deletions cut 4 bases from V and 6 bases from J, with 19 bases between. The germline V gene has CDR1 SGHTA and CDR2 FQGNSA.

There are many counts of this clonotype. CDR3 coding DNA: TGTGCCAGCAGTTCCACAGGGTTGAACACTGAAGCTTTCTTT. This gives the protein CASSSTGLNTEAFF. The V call is TRBV6-2 or TRBV6-3, the J call TRBJ1-1, with D perhaps TRBD1 (6 bases). Trimming stripped 4 bases from V and 0 bases from J, with 9 bases between. Germline V gives CDR1 MNHEY, CDR2 SVGEGT. This CDR3 has 14 residues.

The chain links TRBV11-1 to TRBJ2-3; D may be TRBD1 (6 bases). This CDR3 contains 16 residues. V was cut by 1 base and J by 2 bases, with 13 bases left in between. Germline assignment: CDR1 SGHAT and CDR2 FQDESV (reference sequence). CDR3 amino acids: CASSLVDRSSTDTQYF. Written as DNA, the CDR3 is TGTGCCAGCAGCTTAGTCGACAGGTCTTCCACAGATACGCAGTATTTT.

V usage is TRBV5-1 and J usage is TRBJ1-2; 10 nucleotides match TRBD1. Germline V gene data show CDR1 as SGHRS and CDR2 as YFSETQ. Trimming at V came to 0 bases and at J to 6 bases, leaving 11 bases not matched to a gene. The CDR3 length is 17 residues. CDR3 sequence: CASSLEPPGQGKDGYTF. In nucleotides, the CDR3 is TGCGCCAGCAGCTTGGAGCCACCGGGACAGGGGAAGGATGGCTACACCTTC.

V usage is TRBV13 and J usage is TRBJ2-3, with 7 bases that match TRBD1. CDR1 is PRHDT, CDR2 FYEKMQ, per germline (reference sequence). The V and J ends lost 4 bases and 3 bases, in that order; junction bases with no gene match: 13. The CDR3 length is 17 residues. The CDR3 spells CASSSRSGGNPTDTQYF. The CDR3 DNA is TGTGCCAGCAGCTCCCGGTCAGGGGGTAACCCTACAGATACGCAGTATTTT.

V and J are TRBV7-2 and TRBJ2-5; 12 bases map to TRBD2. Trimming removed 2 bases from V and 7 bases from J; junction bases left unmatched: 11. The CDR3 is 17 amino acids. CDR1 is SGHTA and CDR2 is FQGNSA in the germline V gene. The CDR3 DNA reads TGTGCCAGCAGCTTATATGGGCTAGCGGGGGGGCCCAGGACCCAGTACTTC. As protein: CASSLYGLAGGPRTQYF.

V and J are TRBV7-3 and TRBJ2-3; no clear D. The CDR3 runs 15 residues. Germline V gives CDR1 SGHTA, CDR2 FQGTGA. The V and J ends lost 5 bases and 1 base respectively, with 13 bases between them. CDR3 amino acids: CASSPGRFGTDTQYF. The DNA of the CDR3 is TGTGCCAGCAGCCCAGGACGTTTCGGCACAGATACGCAGTATTTT. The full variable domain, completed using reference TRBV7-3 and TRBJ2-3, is GAGVSQTPSNKVTEKGKYVELRCDPISGHTALYWYRQSLGQGPEFLIYFQGTGAADDSGLPNDRFFAVRPEGSVSTLKIQRTERGDSAVYLCASSPGRFGTDTQYFGPGTRLTVL.

CDR3 in amino acids: CASSIPGTDYQETQYF. In DNA, the CDR3 is TGTGCCAGTAGTATCCCCGGGACAGACTACCAAGAGACCCAGTACTTC. The genes are TRBV19 and TRBJ2-5; 7 bases agree with TRBD1. Germline V gene sequence: CDR1 LNHDA, CDR2 SQIVND (reference sequence). The CDR3 covers 16 residues. J gave up 0 bases and V 3 bases, and 7 bases lay outside the gene matches. Supplemented by reference TRBV19 and TRBJ2-5, the full variable domain reads DGGITQSPKYLFRKEGQNVTLSCEQNLNHDAMYWYRQDPGQGLRLIYYSQIVNDFQKGDIAEGYSVSREKKESFPLTVTSAQKNPTAFYLCASSIPGTDYQETQYFGPGTRLLVL.

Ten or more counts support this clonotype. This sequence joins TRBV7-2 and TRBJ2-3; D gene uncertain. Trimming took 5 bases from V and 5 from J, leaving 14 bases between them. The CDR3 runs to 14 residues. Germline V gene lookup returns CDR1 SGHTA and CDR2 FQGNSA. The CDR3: CASSPTIPGDTQYF. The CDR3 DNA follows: TGTGCCAGCAGCCCAACTATACCCGGAGATACGCAGTATTTT.

The chain's CDR3 is CASSSDSPEQFF. The CDR3 nucleotides are TGTGCCAGCAGCTCGGACTCCCCGGAGCAGTTCTTC. The chain recombines TRBV7-6 with TRBJ2-1, with D perhaps TRBD2 (5 bases). Germline CDR1 reads SGHVS; CDR2 reads FNYEAQ. V was shortened by 4 bases and J by 10 bases, with 11 bases between the two germline ends. CDR3 size: 12 residues.

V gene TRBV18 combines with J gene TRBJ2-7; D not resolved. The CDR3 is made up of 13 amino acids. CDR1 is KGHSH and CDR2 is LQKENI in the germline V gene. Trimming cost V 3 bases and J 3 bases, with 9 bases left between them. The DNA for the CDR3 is TGTGCCAGCTCACCGTCCCAGGTCTACGAGCAGTACTTC. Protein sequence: CASSPSQVYEQYF.

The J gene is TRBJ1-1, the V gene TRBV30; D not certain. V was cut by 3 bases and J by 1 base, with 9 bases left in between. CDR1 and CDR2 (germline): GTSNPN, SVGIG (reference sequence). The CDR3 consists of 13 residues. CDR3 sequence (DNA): TGTGCCTGGAGAGAGAACCGGAACACTGAAGCTTTCTTT. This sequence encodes CAWRENRNTEAFF. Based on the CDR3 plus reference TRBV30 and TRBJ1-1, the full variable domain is SQTIHQWPATLVQPVGSPLSLECTVEGTSNPNLYWYRQAAGRGLQLLFYSVGIGQISSEVPQNLSASRPQDRQFILSSKKLLLSDSGFYLCAWRENRNTEAFFGQGTRLTVV.

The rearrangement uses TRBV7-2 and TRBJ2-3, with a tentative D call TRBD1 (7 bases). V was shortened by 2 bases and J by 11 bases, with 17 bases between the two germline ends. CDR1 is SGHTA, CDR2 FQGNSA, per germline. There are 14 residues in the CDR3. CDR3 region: CASSLIRGAAKQYF. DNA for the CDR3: TGTGCCAGCAGCTTAATCAGGGGGGCAGCTAAGCAGTATTTT.